This T cell receptor beta chain originates from a study of T cells in Graves' hyperthyroidism and ophthalmopathy. For this clonotype: The antigen remains unidentified.

Findings and caveats of the study: The model made its ophthalmopathy prediction, and onset followed a median about 5.9 months later. Blood samples included most of the expanded thyroid clonotypes exceeding 0.001. Ophthalmopathy cases were set apart from stable hyperthyroidism by a 13 V-J model.

Diagnostic assessment was based on clinical symptoms, serum thyroxine and TRAb, thyroid ultrasound and orbital computed tomography. The CDR3 regions of TCR beta were amplified from RNA transcripts. During a first-round RT-PCR of the TCR CDR3, the HTBI primer set was used. TCRdb analysed the multiplex PCR reads with MiXCR anew, one entry per CDR3 protein. The repertoire holds 550,000 to 700,000 distinct CDR3 sequences, 46% seen once, with over 15% in the top ten. The CDR3 consists of 14 residues. CDR1 is SGHVT and CDR2 is SQSDAQ in the germline V gene. Trimming left V 6 bases short and J 3 bases short, with 11 bases between.

The specimen sequenced was peripheral blood or thyroid tissue (not recorded which). The clonotype originates from an adult woman with Graves' disease, either hyperthyroidism or ophthalmopathy (not recorded which). The genes are TRBV7-4 and TRBJ1-4, with unresolved D. In DNA, the CDR3 is TGTGCCAGCAGTTCCGCGGCGGCTAATGAAAAACTGTTTTTT. This encodes CASSSAAANEKLFF. Looking up the rest from reference TRBV7-4 and TRBJ1-4 gives the full variable domain: GAGVSQSPRYKVAKRGRDVALRCDSISGHVTLYWYRQTLGQGSEVLTYSQSDAQRDKSGRPSGRFSAERPERSVSTLKIQRTEQGDSAVYLCASSSAAANEKLFFGSGTQLSVL.